This TCR beta chain stems from a study of blood T cell repertoires in COVID-19. Study in general: Whether acute or convalescent, the COVID-19 samples came from the United States, Italy and Spain. PBMCs, B-cell-depleted T cells, or T cells provided the cDNA or gDNA that made up the material.

This CDR3 has 14 amino acids. Trimming took off 4 bases at V and 3 bases at J, with 12 bases between the two ends. The germline V gene encodes CDR1 SGHTA and CDR2 FQGNSA. Study processing details: The authors estimated nucleated cell counts from reference gene primer amplification. TCRdb keeps only in-frame clones here, not all; method: immunoSEQ multiplex PCR. The V and J calls and clone size are taken from that table; D and trimming were inferred from the DNA. The sample carries 150,000 to 200,000 clones, more than 75% recorded once. The sample was peripheral blood. The genes are TRBV7-2 and TRBJ1-1, with D unclear. The TCR comes from a man aged 35 to 55 with active or convalescent COVID-19. The CDR3 here is CASSSRMRDTEAFF. The CDR3 DNA reads TGTGCCAGCAGCTCCAGGATGCGGGACACTGAAGCTTTCTTT. The whole variable domain, remainder taken from reference TRBV7-2 and TRBJ1-1, is GAGVSQSPSNKVTEKGKDVELRCDPISGHTALYWYRQSLGQGLEFLIYFQGNSAPDKSGLPSDRFSAERTGGSVSTLTIQRTQQEDSAVYLCASSSRMRDTEAFFGQGTRLTVV.